The TCR beta chain described here comes from a study of cytomegalovirus exposure and HLA in healthy donors. Study-wide background: In a later analysis, it was reported that the 110 or so validation repertoires had been produced on the same platform as the 600 to 850 repertoires belonging to the first cohort. Whole-study findings and limits: With high specificity and sensitivity, the classifier reportedly diagnosed cytomegalovirus status.

As regards this clone: Its antigen is as yet unknown.

Sequencing was performed with immunoSEQ multiplex PCR; in TCRdb, only in-frame clones are kept and a portion is missing. This table holds 200,000 or so clones, roughly 84% found once. Trimming cost V 0 bases and J 1 base, with 11 bases left between them. From germline, CDR1 is GTSNPN and CDR2 SVGIG (reference sequence). The CDR3 is 15 amino acids. Donors were drawn from the approximately 120-subject validation cohort, separate from the approximately 700-subject first cohort. V is TRBV30 and J is TRBJ2-3, with D perhaps TRBD2 (6 bases). The TCR sequence derives from a man aged 18 to 29 in good health and CMV-seropositive. Sequencing used PBMCs. The CDR3 here is CAWSVGGLGTDTQYF. In nucleotides, the CDR3 is TGTGCCTGGAGTGTCGGGGGTTTAGGCACAGATACGCAGTATTTT.